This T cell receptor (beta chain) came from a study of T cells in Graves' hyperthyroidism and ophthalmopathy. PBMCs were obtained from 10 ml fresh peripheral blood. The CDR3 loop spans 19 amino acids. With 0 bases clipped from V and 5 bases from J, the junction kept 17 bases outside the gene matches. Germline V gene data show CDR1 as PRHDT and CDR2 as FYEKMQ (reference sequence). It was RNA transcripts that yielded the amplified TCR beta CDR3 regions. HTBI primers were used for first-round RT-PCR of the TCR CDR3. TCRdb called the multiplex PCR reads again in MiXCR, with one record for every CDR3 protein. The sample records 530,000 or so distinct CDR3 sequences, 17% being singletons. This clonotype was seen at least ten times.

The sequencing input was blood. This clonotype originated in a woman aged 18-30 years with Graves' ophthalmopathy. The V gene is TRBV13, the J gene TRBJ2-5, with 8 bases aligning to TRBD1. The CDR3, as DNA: TGTGCCAGCAGCTTAGGCAGTTCGGACAGGGAAGCTGGGGTGGAGACCCAGTACTTC. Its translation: CASSLGSSDREAGVETQYF.